This passage covers 17 T cell receptor beta chains from one sample sequenced in a study of T cells after yellow fever vaccination. TCRdb fed the 5' RACE reads into MiXCR, producing one record per CDR3 protein. Counted here are approximately 250,000 distinct CDR3 sequences, about 7% occurring once; the ten biggest clones make up 0.85% to 1.2%. The specimen comprised CD4+ T cells sorted from PBMCs, sampled on the day of the yellow fever booster vaccination. Receptors were obtained from a man younger than 40 who received the YFV17D yellow fever vaccine.

The DNA of the CDR3 is TGTGCCAGCAGCTTAGCCCTCGATTCCCTCTATAATTCACCCCTCCACTTT. Translating gives CASSLALDSLYNSPLHF. The chain couples TRBV7-2 to TRBJ1-6; D gene uncertain. V was cut by 0 bases and J by 3 bases, with 12 bases left in between. The germline CDR1 and CDR2 sequences are SGHTA and FQGNSA. The CDR3 runs to 17 residues.

There are many counts of this clonotype. This rearrangement joins TRBV20-1 to TRBJ2-5, with 8 bases matching TRBD1. Losses at the gene ends were 3 bases for V and 4 bases for J; bases not matched to a gene: 7. The germline V gene encodes CDR1 DFQATT and CDR2 SNEGSKA (reference sequence). This CDR3 is built from 14 residues. The CDR3 nucleotides are TGCAGTGCTAGCCCAGGGGGCGCTGGAGAGACCCAGTACTTC. Protein product: CSASPGGAGETQYF.

This clonotype has ten or more counts. The chain has TRBV7-2 and TRBJ1-3, with 7 bases aligning to TRBD1. V lost 3 bases to trimming and J lost 4 bases; unmatched junction nucleotides: 6. The CDR3 covers 15 residues. CDR1 is SGHTA and CDR2 is FQGNSA in the germline V gene. The CDR3 region is CASSLQGGVGNTIYF. The CDR3 nucleotides read TGTGCCAGCAGCTTGCAGGGGGGAGTCGGAAACACCATATATTTT.

This clonotype was seen more than once but under ten times. This chain joins TRBV6-2 or TRBV6-3 and TRBJ2-7; 9 nucleotides agree with TRBD1. This CDR3 contains 15 residues. Germline V gives CDR1 MNHEY, CDR2 SVGEGT. The trim removed 6 bases at V and 7 bases at J, leaving 13 bases unmatched. This CDR3 is CASSLAPGTGREQYF. The CDR3 coding sequence is TGTGCCAGCAGCCTCGCCCCCGGGACAGGGAGGGAGCAGTACTTC.

This clonotype came up many times. The rearrangement links TRBV9 to TRBJ2-1, with D unresolved. This CDR3 contains 15 residues. The V end lost 2 bases, the J end lost 8 bases, and 17 bases lay between the germline ends. Germline V lookup: CDR1 SGDLS, CDR2 YYNGEE. CDR3 residues: CASSVGPRNEDEQFF. The CDR3, as DNA: TGTGCCAGCAGCGTCGGCCCGAGGAACGAGGATGAGCAGTTCTTC.

The CDR3 DNA is TGTGCCAGCAGCTTAAACCCGGGAGTAGAGGATACGCAGTATTTT. Translating it yields CASSLNPGVEDTQYF. This sequence joins TRBV11-3 and TRBJ2-3; D may be TRBD2 (6 bases). Trimming shortened V by 2 bases and J by 6 bases, and 15 bases separated the two germline ends. The CDR3 has 15 residues. Germline V gene sequence: CDR1 SGHNT, CDR2 YENEEA.

V and J are TRBV5-1 and TRBJ1-3; TRBD1 matches at 7 bases. The CDR3 is 14 residues long. V gave up 5 bases and J gave up 8 bases; unmatched junction bases: 10. Germline V gene lookup returns CDR1 SGHRS and CDR2 YFSETQ. CDR3 sequence (DNA): TGCGCCAGCAGATACGACAGGGCGCTGGACACCATATATTTT. This sequence encodes CASRYDRALDTIYF.

This clonotype was observed many times. The chain employs TRBV10-3 and TRBJ2-2; D gene uncertain. V was cut by 2 bases and J by 2 bases, with 9 bases left in between. Looked up from germline, CDR1 is ENHRY and CDR2 is SYGVKD. The CDR3 extends over 15 amino acids. The CDR3 coding sequence is TGTGCCATCAGTGAGGGGATAGCTAACACCGGGGAGCTGTTTTTT. Encoded protein: CAISEGIANTGELFF.

This clonotype was observed at least ten times. V gene TRBV12-3 or TRBV12-4 combines with J gene TRBJ2-1, with TRBD2 as a possible D gene (6 bases). V was trimmed by 7 bases and J by 8 bases, leaving 21 bases between them. This CDR3 has 15 amino acids. This CDR3 reads CASTQRRGPNDEQFF. CDR3 bases: TGTGCCAGCACCCAAAGGAGGGGCCCCAACGATGAGCAGTTCTTC.

In this sample, this clonotype turned up many times. V usage is TRBV7-9 and J usage is TRBJ2-5; unclear D gene. Looked up from germline, CDR1 is SEHNR and CDR2 is FQNEAQ (reference sequence). V was trimmed by 7 bases and J by 5 bases, leaving 17 bases between them. The CDR3 loop spans 14 amino acids. For the CDR3, the DNA is TGTGCCAGCACCCTAAAAGGAGAGCGTGAGACCCAGTACTTC. Amino acid sequence: CASTLKGERETQYF. Variable domain in full (rest from reference TRBV7-9 and TRBJ2-5): DTGVSQNPRHKITKRGQNVTFRCDPISEHNRLYWYRQTLGQGPEFLTYFQNEAQLEKSRLLSDRFSAERPKGSFSTLEIQRTEQGDSAMYLCASTLKGERETQYFGPGTRLLVL.

This clonotype showed up many times. The chain joins TRBV20-1 to TRBJ2-3, with TRBD2 identical over 8 bases. This CDR3 region has 16 residues. Trimming took 3 bases from V and 2 from J; bases not matched to a gene: 10. Per the germline V gene, CDR1 is DFQATT and CDR2 is SNEGSKA (reference sequence). The CDR3 DNA reads TGCAGTGCTAGGCTTGGGGCGGGAGGAATCACAGATACGCAGTATTTT. As protein: CSARLGAGGITDTQYF.

This clonotype was seen ten or more times. The chain is built from TRBV6-2 or TRBV6-3 and TRBJ2-1, with 11 nucleotides matching TRBD2. Losses at the gene ends were 6 bases for V and 3 bases for J; bases not matched to a gene: 10. Looked up from germline, CDR1 is MNHEY and CDR2 is SVGEGT. This CDR3 contains 17 residues. The DNA for the CDR3 is TGTGCCAGCAGGCCCGGGACTAGCGGCCGGAACTACAATGAGCAGTTCTTC. This gives the protein CASRPGTSGRNYNEQFF.

This clonotype was detected ten times or more. The chain combines TRBV27 with TRBJ2-7; weak D call: TRBD1 (6 bases). The CDR3 has 15 residues. Trimming shortened V by 5 bases and J by 2 bases, and 16 bases separated the two germline ends. The germline V gene has CDR1 MNHEY and CDR2 SMNVEV (reference sequence). The CDR3 sequence is CASSGRDRFTYEQYF. DNA of the CDR3: TGTGCCAGCAGTGGACGTGACAGGTTTACCTACGAGCAGTACTTC.

This clonotype was counted a few times. The chain is built from TRBV6-2 or TRBV6-3 and TRBJ2-3; D is ambiguous. Trimming took off 1 base at V and 4 bases at J, with 9 bases between the two ends. Germline lookup yields CDR1 MNHEY and CDR2 SVGEGT. CDR3 size: 14 residues. The CDR3, as DNA: TGTGCCAGCAGTTACTTCGTTCCTGCAGATACGCAGTATTTT. Encoded protein: CASSYFVPADTQYF.

This clonotype occurred a few times. The chain is built from TRBV12-3 or TRBV12-4 and TRBJ1-4; maybe TRBD1 (6 bases). This CDR3 spans 18 amino acids. V was cut by 5 bases and J by 8 bases, with 27 bases left in between. The CDR3 region has the DNA TGTGCCAGCAGTCCTAGGAGAGGAACAGGGCAAAGAGAAGAAAAACTGTTTTTT. Translation: CASSPRRGTGQREEKLFF.

V gene TRBV5-1 combines with J gene TRBJ2-3, with TRBD1 identical over 8 bases. The ends lost 3 bases at V and 1 base at J; junction bases unmatched: 4. CDR1 SGHRS and CDR2 YFSETQ come from the germline V gene. The CDR3 loop spans 15 amino acids. CDR3 coding DNA: TGCGCCAGCAGCTCCCAGGGGGCCCGCACAGATACGCAGTATTTT. As protein: CASSSQGARTDTQYF.

This clonotype was observed at least ten times. This chain joins TRBV21-1 and TRBJ2-1; TRBD2 was called by the table and not checked on the DNA. TRBV21-1 constitutes a pseudogene. The CDR3 has 16 amino acids. The CDR3 reads CASSKRGLAGYNEQFF. The CDR3 nucleotides are TGTGCCAGCAGCAAGAGGGGACTAGCCGGATACAATGAGCAGTTCTTC.